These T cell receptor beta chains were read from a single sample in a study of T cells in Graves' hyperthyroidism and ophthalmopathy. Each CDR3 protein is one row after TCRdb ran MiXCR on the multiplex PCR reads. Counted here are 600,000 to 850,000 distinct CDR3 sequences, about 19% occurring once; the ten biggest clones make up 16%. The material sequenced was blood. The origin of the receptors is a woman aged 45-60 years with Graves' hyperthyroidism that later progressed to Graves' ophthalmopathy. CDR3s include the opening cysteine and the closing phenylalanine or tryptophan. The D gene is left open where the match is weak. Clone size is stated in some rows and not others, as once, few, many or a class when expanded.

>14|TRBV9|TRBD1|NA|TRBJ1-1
TGTGCCAGCAGCTTGGCAGGGGGCCACACTGAAGCTTTCTTT
CASSLAGGHTEAFF
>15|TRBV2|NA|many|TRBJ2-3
TGTGCCAGCAGTAGTGGAGTAGCCTCCACAGATACGCAGTATTTT
CASSSGVASTDTQYF
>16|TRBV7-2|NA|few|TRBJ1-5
TGTGCCAGCAGCCACCTGCAGGGCGTCGGCAATCAGCCCCAGCATTTT
CASSHLQGVGNQPQHF
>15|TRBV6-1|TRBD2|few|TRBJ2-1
TGTGCCAGCAGTGAACCGGGACTAGCGGCGGATGAGCAGTTCTTC
CASSEPGLAADEQFF
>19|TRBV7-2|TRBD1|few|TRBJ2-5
TGTGCCAGCAGCTTAGATCCTGGTCGGGTGGGACAGGGGTCAGTGACCCAGTACTTC
CASSLDPGRVGQGSVTQYF
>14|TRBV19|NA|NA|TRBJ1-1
TGTGCCAGTAGTATTGGGCAGGGAGTTACTGAAGCTTTCTTT
CASSIGQGVTEAFF
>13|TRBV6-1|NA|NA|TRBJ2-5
TGTGCCAGCACTTCATCTTCCGAGAAGACCCAGTACTTC
CASTSSSEKTQYF
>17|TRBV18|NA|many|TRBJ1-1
TGTGCCAGCTCACCCGTCGAGGGAGCGACGTTAAACACTGAAGCTTTCTTT
CASSPVEGATLNTEAFF
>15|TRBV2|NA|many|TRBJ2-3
TGTGCCAGCAGATCGGGACACGCTGCCACAGATACGCAGTATTTT
CASRSGHAATDTQYF
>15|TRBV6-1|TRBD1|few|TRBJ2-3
TGTGCCAGCAGTCCACCCACAGGGGGCACAGATACGCAGTATTTT
CASSPPTGGTDTQYF
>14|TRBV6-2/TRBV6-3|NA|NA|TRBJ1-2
TGTGCCAGTTCCCGGGGGGCACTGAACTATGGCTACACCTTC
CASSRGALNYGYTF
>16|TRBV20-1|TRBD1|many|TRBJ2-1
TGCAGTGCTCAAGATGGGGACAGGGGCAACTACAATGAGCAGTTCTTC
CSAQDGDRGNYNEQFF
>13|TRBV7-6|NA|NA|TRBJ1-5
TGTGCCAGCAGCTTTGAACCCAATCAGCCCCAGCATTTT
CASSFEPNQPQHF
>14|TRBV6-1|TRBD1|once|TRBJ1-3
TGTGCCAGCAGTCTTCGGGACAGGGGTTCCACCATATATTTT
CASSLRDRGSTIYF
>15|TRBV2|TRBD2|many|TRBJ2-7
TGTGCCATCCGAGAGAGCGGGGGAACTACCTACGAGCAGTACTTC
CAIRESGGTTYEQYF
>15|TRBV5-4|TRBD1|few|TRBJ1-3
TGTGCCAGCAGCTTCGGACAGGGGGCGGGAAACACCATATATTTT
CASSFGQGAGNTIYF
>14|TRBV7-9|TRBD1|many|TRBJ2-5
TGTGCCAGCAAGGGACAGGGGGCGAAAGAGACCCAGTACTTC
CASKGQGAKETQYF
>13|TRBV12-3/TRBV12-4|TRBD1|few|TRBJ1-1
TGTGCCACCGCGACAGGGAGGAACACTGAAGCTTTCTTT
CATATGRNTEAFF
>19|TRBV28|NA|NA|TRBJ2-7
TGTGCCAGCAGTTTATCCGCGCCGATGCCCCTTCTCCTAGGCTACGAGCAGTACTTC
CASSLSAPMPLLLGYEQYF
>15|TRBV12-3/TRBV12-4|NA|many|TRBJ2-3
TGTGCCAGCATCGGCCTGGGGCAGGGCTCAGATACGCAGTATTTT
CASIGLGQGSDTQYF
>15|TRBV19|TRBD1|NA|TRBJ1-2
TGTGCCAGTAGTAGCGGCTCGACAGGGCAGTATGGCTACACCTTC
CASSSGSTGQYGYTF
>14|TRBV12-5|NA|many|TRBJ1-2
TGTGCTAGTGGTTTGGTATGGGGGAAATATGGCTACACCTTC
CASGLVWGKYGYTF